The entry below gives a single TCR beta chain sequence along with its context. Its specificity is unknown. This CDR3 spans 13 amino acids. Germline assignment: CDR1 MNHEY and CDR2 SVGAGI. V lost 6 bases and J lost 1, with 8 bases in between. This sample is drawn from a study of T cell responses to AZD1222 COVID-19 vaccine. For the study at large: Second doses that came at about 4 or about 12 weeks were put together. General study points: Reports say nearly half of spike-specific TCRs go after unmutated variant regions.

Some clones are missing from TCRdb's copy, which holds only in-frame ones; the method was immunoSEQ multiplex PCR. The repertoire holds 80,000 to 90,000 clones, with about 92% as singletons. This clonotype was sampled from an adult in good health. The V call is TRBV6-5, the J call TRBJ2-3; D may be TRBD2 (6 bases). Sequenced material: peripheral blood, taken on day 0 of AZD1222 vaccination. The CDR3 region is CASRPGGTDTQYF. CDR3 in DNA: TGTGCCAGCAGGCCGGGGGGCACAGATACGCAGTATTTT.